What follows describes a single T cell receptor beta chain. The antigen remains undetermined. The V gene's germline CDR1 is KGHSH and CDR2 LQKENI. This CDR3 has 15 amino acids. Trimming shortened V by 0 bases and J by 8 bases, and 13 bases separated the two germline ends. These data belong to a study of T cells after yellow fever vaccination. TCRdb re-called the 5' RACE reads with MiXCR, one entry per CDR3 protein. The sample consists of over 300,000 distinct CDR3 sequences, approximately 7% of them appearing once. Study-wide findings and caveats: Some clonotypes were seen in both the CD4 and the CD8 compartments. These made up a small share and likely arose from convergent recombination.

This sample comprised PBMCs, obtained around 45 days after the first yellow fever vaccination. The chain recombines TRBV18 with TRBJ1-4; maybe TRBD1 (5 bases). The clonotype originates from a man between 18 and 35 years old who received the YFV17D yellow fever vaccine. DNA for the CDR3: TGTGCCAGCTCACCACCGAGCAGGGATGGAGAAAAACTGTTTTTT. It yields the protein CASSPPSRDGEKLFF.